The sequence of this TCR beta chain was determined in a study of T-cell memory formation after mild COVID-19. This clonotype was counted many times. TCRdb analysed the 5' RACE reads with MiXCR anew, one entry per CDR3 protein. The sample carries over 350,000 distinct CDR3 sequences, roughly 15% recorded once. The V gene's germline CDR1 is ENHRY and CDR2 SYGVKD. V was shortened by 10 bases and J by 4 bases, with 14 bases between the two germline ends. The CDR3 is 13 amino acids. Sequences were obtained from PBMCs or a T cell subset sorted from them (not recorded which). This clonotype was sampled from a man in his late teens or twenties who had mild COVID-19 (a few samples of this study predate the infection). Cell type and time point are not known. The gene calls are TRBV10-3 and TRBJ2-1; D is uncertain. The CDR3 bases are TGTGCCACGCTCACCCCACTATACAATGAGCAGTTCTTC. This translates into CATLTPLYNEQFF.